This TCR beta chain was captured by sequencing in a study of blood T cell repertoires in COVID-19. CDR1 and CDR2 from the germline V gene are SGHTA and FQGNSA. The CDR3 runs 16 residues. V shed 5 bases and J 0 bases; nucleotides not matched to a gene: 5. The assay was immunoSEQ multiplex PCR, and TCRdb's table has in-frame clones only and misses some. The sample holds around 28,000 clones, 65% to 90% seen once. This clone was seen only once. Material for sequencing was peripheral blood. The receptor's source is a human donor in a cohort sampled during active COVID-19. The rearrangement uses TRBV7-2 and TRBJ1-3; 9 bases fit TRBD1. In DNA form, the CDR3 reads TGTGCCAGCAGCACGACAGGGGGTTACTCTGGAAACACCATATATTTT. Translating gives CASSTTGGYSGNTIYF. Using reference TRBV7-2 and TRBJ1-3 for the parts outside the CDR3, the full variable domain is GAGVSQSPSNKVTEKGKDVELRCDPISGHTALYWYRQSLGQGLEFLIYFQGNSAPDKSGLPSDRFSAERTGGSVSTLTIQRTQQEDSAVYLCASSTTGGYSGNTIYFGEGSWLTVV.